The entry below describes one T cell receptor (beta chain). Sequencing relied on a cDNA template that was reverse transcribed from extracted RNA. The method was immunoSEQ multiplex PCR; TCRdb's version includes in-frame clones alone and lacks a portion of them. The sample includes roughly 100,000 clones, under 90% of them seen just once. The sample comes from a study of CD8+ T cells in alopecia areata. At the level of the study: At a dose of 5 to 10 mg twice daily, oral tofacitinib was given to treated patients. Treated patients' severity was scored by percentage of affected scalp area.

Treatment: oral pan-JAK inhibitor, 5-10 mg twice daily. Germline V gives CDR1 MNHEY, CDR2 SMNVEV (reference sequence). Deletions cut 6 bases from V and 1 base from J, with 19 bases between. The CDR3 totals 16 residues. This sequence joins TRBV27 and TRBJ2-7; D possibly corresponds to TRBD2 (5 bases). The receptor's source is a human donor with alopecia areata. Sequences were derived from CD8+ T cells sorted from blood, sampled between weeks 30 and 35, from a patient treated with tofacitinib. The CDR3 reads CASRNRLIGSSYEQYF. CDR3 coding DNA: TGTGCCAGCAGGAATCGATTAATTGGGAGTTCCTACGAGCAGTACTTC.